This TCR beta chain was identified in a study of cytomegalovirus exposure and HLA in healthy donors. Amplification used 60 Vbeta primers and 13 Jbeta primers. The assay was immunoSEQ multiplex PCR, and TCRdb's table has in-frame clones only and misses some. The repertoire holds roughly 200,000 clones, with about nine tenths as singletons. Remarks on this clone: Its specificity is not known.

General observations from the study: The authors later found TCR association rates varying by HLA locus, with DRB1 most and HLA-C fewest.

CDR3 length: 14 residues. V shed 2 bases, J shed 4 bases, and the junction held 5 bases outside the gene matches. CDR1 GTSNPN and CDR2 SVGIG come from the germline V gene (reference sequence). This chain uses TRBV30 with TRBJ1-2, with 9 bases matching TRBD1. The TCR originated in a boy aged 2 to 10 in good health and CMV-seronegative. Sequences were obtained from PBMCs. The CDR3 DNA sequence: TGTGCCTGGAGTCCGGGACAGGGATCCTATGGCTACACCTTC. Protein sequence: CAWSPGQGSYGYTF.